These 32 T cell receptor beta chains came from one sample sequenced in a study of CD8 T cells in ankylosing spondylitis. Study-level points and caveats: Ankylosing spondylitis blood appeared to carry a characteristic TCR beta motif of roughly eight highly homologous variants.

TCRdb re-called the 5' RACE reads through MiXCR, storing one row per CDR3 protein. This sample yields fewer than 750,000 distinct CDR3 sequences, of which around 17% are seen a single time; around 19% belongs to the top ten. These receptors lack a known antigen. Sequencing input: blood, either unsorted or a sorted T cell fraction (not recorded which). These receptors were collected from a male donor with ankylosing spondylitis.

This clonotype came up a few times. V usage is TRBV12-3 or TRBV12-4 and J usage is TRBJ2-1, with TRBD1 matching 8 bases. With V trimmed by 6 bases and J by 8 bases, 12 bases remained unmatched. The CDR3 is 15 amino acids. CDR3: CASRPGTGQFDEQFF. CDR3 sequence (DNA): TGTGCCAGCAGACCCGGGACAGGTCAATTTGATGAGCAGTTCTTC.

The chain couples TRBV7-8 to TRBJ2-3; D unresolved. Deletions cut 8 bases from V and 2 bases from J, with 17 bases between. Germline lookup yields CDR1 SGHVS and CDR2 FQNEAQ. The CDR3 totals 15 residues. CDR3 nucleotide sequence: TGTGCCAGCTCCATACTAATGGGGTACACAGATACGCAGTATTTT. Its translation: CASSILMGYTDTQYF.

This clonotype occurred a few times. The chain recombines TRBV12-3 or TRBV12-4 with TRBJ2-1, with no clear D. The germline V and J ends were trimmed by 3 bases and 4 bases, with 10 bases remaining between them. CDR3 size: 14 residues. In DNA, the CDR3 is TGTGCCAGCAGTTTTAGTAGGGAATACAATGAGCAGTTCTTC. Amino acids: CASSFSREYNEQFF.

This clonotype was seen more than once but under ten times. The genes are TRBV12-3 or TRBV12-4 and TRBJ2-2, with 8 bases that match TRBD2. The CDR3 contains 15 residues. V lost 3 bases to trimming and J lost 6 bases; unmatched junction nucleotides: 6. In nucleotides, the CDR3 is TGTGCCAGCAGTTTCTGGCGGGGGGATGCCGGGGAGCTGTTTTTT. It yields the protein CASSFWRGDAGELFF.

The chain combines TRBV7-2 with TRBJ1-2, with D hard to call. CDR1 is SGHTA and CDR2 is FQGNSA in the germline V gene. The CDR3 extends over 14 amino acids. V was trimmed by 0 bases and J by 5 bases, leaving 10 bases between them. The CDR3 protein is CASSLAVAAYGYTF. The CDR3, as DNA: TGTGCCAGCAGCTTAGCGGTCGCGGCTTATGGCTACACCTTC.

This clonotype has only a few counts. This chain connects TRBV5-1 to TRBJ2-5; unclear D gene. With 2 bases removed from V and 0 bases from J, the gap between germline ends came to 11 bases. Looked up from germline, CDR1 is SGHRS and CDR2 is YFSETQ. The CDR3 has 15 residues. The CDR3 DNA sequence: TGCGCCAGCAGCTTCGAACAGCCATACCAAGAGACCCAGTACTTC. It translates to CASSFEQPYQETQYF.

V gene TRBV12-3 or TRBV12-4 combines with J gene TRBJ2-7; 7 bases are shared with TRBD1. This CDR3 spans 16 amino acids. The V segment lost 3 bases and the J segment 4 bases; nucleotides outside the gene matches: 12. CDR3 sequence reads: CASSLPTGPGGYEQYF. For the CDR3, the DNA is TGTGCCAGCAGTTTGCCGACAGGCCCAGGGGGATACGAGCAGTACTTC.

The chain joins TRBV7-2 to TRBJ2-1; no definite D call. Trimming cost V 4 bases and J 9 bases, with 19 bases left between them. CDR1 and CDR2 from the germline V gene are SGHTA and FQGNSA. The CDR3 covers 15 residues. CDR3 region: CASSSPPPIKFEQFF. In DNA form, the CDR3 reads TGTGCCAGCAGCTCACCCCCCCCTATAAAATTTGAGCAGTTCTTC.

V and J are TRBV9 and TRBJ1-6, with 7 bases that match TRBD1. The V segment lost 4 bases and the J segment 4 bases; nucleotides outside the gene matches: 14. Per the germline V gene, CDR1 is SGDLS and CDR2 is YYNGEE. The CDR3 consists of 18 residues. CDR3 sequence reads: CASSPRGDSYGYNSPLHF. As DNA, the CDR3 is TGTGCCAGCAGCCCCAGAGGGGACAGCTATGGATATAATTCACCCCTCCACTTT.

The genes are TRBV10-3 and TRBJ2-2; D remains unclear. Germline V gene lookup returns CDR1 ENHRY and CDR2 SYGVKD. V lost 4 bases and J 0 bases, leaving 9 bases between the germline ends. The CDR3 length is 15 residues. CDR3 bases: TGTGCCATCAGTGCTGTAAGCGCGAACACCGGGGAGCTGTTTTTT. This sequence encodes CAISAVSANTGELFF.

This clonotype was counted between two and nine times. V and J are TRBV4-2 and TRBJ1-1; TRBD1 might be the D (5 bases). CDR3 length: 14 amino acids. The germline gives CDR1 LGHNA, CDR2 YNFKEQ. V was pared by 4 bases and J by 5 bases, with 14 bases between. The CDR3 loop reads CASSPRGVGTEAFF. The DNA of the CDR3 is TGTGCCAGCAGCCCGCGGGGCGTTGGGACTGAAGCTTTCTTT.

This clonotype was found a few times. V and J are TRBV20-1 and TRBJ1-1, with D tentatively TRBD1 (6 bases). CDR1 DFQATT and CDR2 SNEGSKA come from the germline V gene (reference sequence). Trimming shortened V by 7 bases and J by 10 bases, and 19 bases separated the two germline ends. This CDR3 has 12 amino acids. In DNA form, the CDR3 reads TGCAGTGTCCCTCCGCGGGGGGCTGGAGCTTTCTTT. Translated, it gives CSVPPRGAGAFF.

This clonotype was detected only once. A much larger clone differs from this one at a single base, so this may be a read error. The chain employs TRBV2 and TRBJ1-1; a possible D gene is TRBD1 (5 bases). The CDR3 runs 11 residues. The germline V gene encodes CDR1 SNHLY and CDR2 FYNNEI. Trimming took 8 bases from V and 1 from J, leaving 5 bases between them. CDR3 bases: TGTGCCAGCCAGGGGAACACTGAAGCTTTCTTT. It codes for CASQGNTEAFF.

This clonotype was observed a handful of times. The V call is TRBV7-8, the J call TRBJ1-1, with a weak D call TRBD1 (5 bases). The CDR3 covers 17 residues. Germline lookup yields CDR1 SGHVS and CDR2 FQNEAQ. Deletions cut 1 base from V and 1 base from J, with 16 bases between. The CDR3 DNA follows: TGTGCCAGCAGCTTAGTAATTGCCAGGGCAGGGAACACTGAAGCTTTCTTT. Protein sequence: CASSLVIARAGNTEAFF.

This clonotype showed up just a few times. The V and J genes are TRBV29-1 and TRBJ1-1; no clear D. The V gene's germline CDR1 is SQVTM and CDR2 ANQGSEA. CDR3 length: 15 amino acids. Between the trimmed V and J ends, which lost 0 bases and 0 bases, there was a span of 11 bases. The CDR3 sequence is CSVEERPSMNTEAFF. CDR3 nucleotides: TGCAGCGTTGAAGAGCGGCCAAGCATGAACACTGAAGCTTTCTTT.

The chain links TRBV7-9 to TRBJ2-5; 10 positions match TRBD2. This CDR3 is built from 16 residues. Germline CDR1 SEHNR, CDR2 FQNEAQ (reference sequence). With V trimmed by 4 bases and J by 2 bases, 7 bases remained unmatched. Here the CDR3 DNA reads TGTGCCAGCAGCTCCAATAGCGGGGGGATACAAGAGACCCAGTACTTC. As protein: CASSSNSGGIQETQYF.

The chain recombines TRBV6-1 with TRBJ2-7; TRBD2 matches at 7 bases. Germline V lookup: CDR1 MNHNS, CDR2 SASEGT. V dropped 6 bases and J dropped 3; count of bases not matched to a gene: 8. The CDR3 has 14 amino acids. Written as DNA, the CDR3 is TGTGCCAGCAGAACCTCGCGGGGGTTCTACGAGCAGTACTTC. Its protein is CASRTSRGFYEQYF.

This clonotype has a handful of counts. The chain links TRBV5-1 to TRBJ2-7; 7 bases line up with TRBD1. Losses at the gene ends were 4 bases for V and 9 bases for J; bases not matched to a gene: 7. CDR3 length equals 12 residues. Germline assignment: CDR1 SGHRS and CDR2 YFSETQ. CDR3 coding DNA: TGCGCCAGCAGCGAAAGACAGGGCACGCAGTACTTC. Residues: CASSERQGTQYF.

The genes are TRBV6-4 and TRBJ2-1; 12 bases match TRBD2. CDR3 length: 15 residues. Germline assignment: CDR1 MRHNA and CDR2 SNTAGT. The V and J ends lost 6 bases and 10 bases, in that order; junction bases with no gene match: 10. CDR3 nucleotides: TGTGCCAGCAGCCCCTCTAGCGGGAGGGCCGAAGAGCAGTTCTTC. Its protein is CASSPSSGRAEEQFF.

This clonotype has at least ten counts. The chain carries TRBV5-1 and TRBJ2-2, with D perhaps TRBD1 (5 bases). Germline CDR1 is SGHRS and CDR2 is YFSETQ. The CDR3 is made up of 15 amino acids. The germline V and J ends were trimmed by 6 bases and 0 bases, with 12 bases remaining between them. CDR3 DNA: TGCGCCAGCACTAAGGCAGGGACGAACACCGGGGAGCTGTTTTTT. Its translation is CASTKAGTNTGELFF.

The gene calls are TRBV7-9 and TRBJ2-7; 7 bases align to TRBD1. Trimming took 5 bases from V and 3 from J; bases not matched to a gene: 16. Per the germline V gene, CDR1 is SEHNR and CDR2 is FQNEAQ (reference sequence). The CDR3 totals 17 residues. CDR3 in DNA: TGTGCCAGCAGCCCCCTCAGGGCGGACAGGAGCCTCTACGAGCAGTACTTC. It is translated as CASSPLRADRSLYEQYF.

The chain joins TRBV4-2 to TRBJ2-7, with TRBD2 identical over 12 bases. CDR3 length equals 17 residues. V dropped 3 bases and J dropped 3; count of bases not matched to a gene: 9. Per germline, CDR1 LGHNA and CDR2 YNFKEQ. The CDR3 DNA reads TGTGCCAGCAGCCAGACTAGCGGGAGCGGTCGGTTCTACGAGCAGTACTTC. The encoded protein is CASSQTSGSGRFYEQYF.

This clonotype was seen more than once but under ten times. J is TRBJ2-7 and V is TRBV20-1; possibly TRBD1 or TRBD2 for D (5 bases each). With 3 bases removed from V and 6 bases from J, the gap between germline ends came to 12 bases. Germline CDR1 DFQATT, CDR2 SNEGSKA (reference sequence). This CDR3 region has 12 residues. CDR3 sequence: CSARRVGTEQYF. CDR3 DNA sequence: TGCAGTGCTAGGAGAGTTGGGACCGAGCAGTACTTC.

This clonotype was detected once. The chain is built from TRBV3-1 and TRBJ2-7; TRBD1 aligns across 8 bases. Germline loops: CDR1 LGHDT, CDR2 YNNKEL (reference sequence). The CDR3 runs 14 residues. The ends lost 6 bases at V and 7 bases at J; junction bases unmatched: 11. CDR3 region: CASSPPGQAEEQYF. CDR3 in DNA: TGTGCCAGCAGTCCCCCGGGACAGGCGGAGGAGCAGTACTTC.

A few counts support this clonotype. J is TRBJ1-1 and V is TRBV7-8, with D maybe TRBD1 (5 bases). CDR1 and CDR2 from the germline V gene are SGHVS and FQNEAQ. Between the trimmed V and J ends, which lost 1 base and 6 bases, there was a span of 15 bases. This CDR3 has 15 residues. CDR3 DNA sequence: TGTGCCAGCAGCTTAGGACAGATACCAACTGCTGAAGCTTTCTTT. Translation: CASSLGQIPTAEAFF.

The V call is TRBV2, the J call TRBJ2-1, with TRBD2 as a possible D gene (6 bases). CDR3 size: 14 residues. Trimming took 4 bases from V and 12 from J, leaving 19 bases between them. CDR1 is SNHLY, CDR2 FYNNEI, per germline. CDR3: CASSVAAEGDGQFF. The CDR3 DNA reads TGTGCCAGCAGTGTAGCGGCCGAGGGCGATGGGCAGTTCTTC.

The chain is built from TRBV7-2 and TRBJ2-4; no definite D call. CDR3 length: 14 residues. V shed 2 bases and J shed 6 bases, with 11 bases lying between them. Germline V gene data show CDR1 as SGHTA and CDR2 as FQGNSA. CDR3 loop: CASSLFVIGNIQYF. CDR3 sequence (DNA): TGTGCCAGCAGCTTATTTGTTATCGGAAACATTCAGTACTTC.

V gene TRBV21-1 combines with J gene TRBJ2-1; the D call in the table, TRBD1, was not verified against the DNA. TRBV21-1 has pseudogene status. CDR3 length: 16 residues. The CDR3 region has the DNA TGTGCCAGCAGCAAAGCCGATCGGTGGAGGGGCGATGAGCAGTTCTTC. This sequence encodes CASSKADRWRGDEQFF.

This clonotype has more than one count but fewer than ten. The rearrangement links TRBV4-1 to TRBJ1-2; TRBD1 matches 10 bases. V lost 1 base and J lost 4; bases outside the gene matches: 3. Per germline, CDR1 MGHRA and CDR2 YSYEKL. CDR3 length: 15 residues. The chain's CDR3 is CASSQGQGASYGYTF. For the CDR3, the DNA is TGCGCCAGCAGCCAAGGACAGGGGGCAAGCTATGGCTACACCTTC.

The chain links TRBV7-9 to TRBJ2-4; D is possibly TRBD2 (7 bases). V lost 5 bases, J lost 8 bases, and 22 bases lay in between. Germline-derived CDR1 and CDR2 are SEHNR and FQNEAQ (reference sequence). This CDR3 has 16 residues. The CDR3 DNA reads as TGTGCCAGCAGCCAGGGGAGGGACCGTTCGATTGACATTCAGTACTTC. Translation gives CASSQGRDRSIDIQYF.

The chain is built from TRBV20-1 and TRBJ1-1, with D uncertain. Trimming left V 0 bases short and J 6 bases short, with 14 bases between. Germline V gene data show CDR1 as DFQATT and CDR2 as SNEGSKA (reference sequence). This CDR3 spans 14 amino acids. Written as DNA, the CDR3 is TGCAGTGCTAGAGATCTTGTAGGGCCCGCTGAAGCTTTCTTT. Protein sequence: CSARDLVGPAEAFF.

As DNA, the CDR3 is TGTGCCAGCAGTCCCAGGGGGTCCACGCCCACAGATACGCAGTATTTT. This translates into CASSPRGSTPTDTQYF. V gene TRBV12-3 or TRBV12-4 combines with J gene TRBJ2-3; 7 bases are a match to TRBD1. The CDR3 consists of 16 residues. The V and J ends lost 5 bases and 2 bases, in that order; junction bases with no gene match: 10.